This TCR beta chain stems from a study of patients and donors after allogeneic stem cell transplantation. MiXCR, run by TCRdb on the RT-PCR reads, gives a single entry per CDR3 protein. The sample contains approximately 150,000 distinct CDR3 sequences, approximately 35% of which appear only once. The receptor was derived from a human donor who was either an allogeneic HSCT recipient or a stem cell or donor lymphocyte infusion donor (not recorded which). It is not recorded whose cells these are; they may come from a transplant donor. Sequenced input: blood, either unsorted or a sorted T cell fraction (not recorded which).

The CDR3 here is CASSDLGTGHGYTF. The CDR3 DNA sequence: TGTGCCAGCAGTGATCTCGGGACAGGGCATGGCTACACCTTC. The genes are TRBV6-2 or TRBV6-3 and TRBJ1-2; 9 bases are shared with TRBD1. The CDR3 is 14 amino acids. With V trimmed by 5 bases and J by 6 bases, 7 bases remained unmatched. Germline lookup yields CDR1 MNHEY and CDR2 SVGEGT.